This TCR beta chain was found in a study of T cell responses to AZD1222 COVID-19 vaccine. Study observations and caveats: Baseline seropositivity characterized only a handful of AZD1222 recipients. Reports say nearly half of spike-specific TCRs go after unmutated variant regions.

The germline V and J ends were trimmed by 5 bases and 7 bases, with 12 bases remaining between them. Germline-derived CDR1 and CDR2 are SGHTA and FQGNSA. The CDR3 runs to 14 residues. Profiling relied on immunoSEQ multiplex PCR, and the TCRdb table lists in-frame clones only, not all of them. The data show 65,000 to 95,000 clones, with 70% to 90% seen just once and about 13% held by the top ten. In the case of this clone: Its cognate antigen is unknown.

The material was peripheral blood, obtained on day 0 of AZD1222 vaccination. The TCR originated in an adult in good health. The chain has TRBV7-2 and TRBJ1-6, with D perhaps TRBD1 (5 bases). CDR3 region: CASSRDRRNSPLHF. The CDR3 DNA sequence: TGTGCCAGCAGCAGGGACCGCAGGAATTCACCCCTCCACTTT.